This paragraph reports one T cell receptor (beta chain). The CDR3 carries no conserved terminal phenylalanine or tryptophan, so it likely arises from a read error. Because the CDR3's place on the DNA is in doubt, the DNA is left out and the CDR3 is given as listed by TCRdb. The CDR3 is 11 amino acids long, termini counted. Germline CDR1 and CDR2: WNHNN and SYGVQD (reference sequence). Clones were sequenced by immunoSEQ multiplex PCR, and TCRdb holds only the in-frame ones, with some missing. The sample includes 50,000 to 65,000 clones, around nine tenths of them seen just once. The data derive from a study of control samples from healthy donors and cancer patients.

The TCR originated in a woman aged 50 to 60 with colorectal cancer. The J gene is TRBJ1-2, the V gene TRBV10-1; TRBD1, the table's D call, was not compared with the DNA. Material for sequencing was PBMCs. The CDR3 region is CASSELGQGKV.